A selection of T cell receptor beta chains follows, all from one sample in a study of blood T cells in healthy people across ages. Using its own MiXCR run on the 5' RACE reads, TCRdb lists one record per CDR3 protein. The data contain roughly 900,000 distinct CDR3 sequences, under 35% of them singletons. The sequenced sample was blood. The source is a woman older than 75 in good health. Each CDR3 is given with its conserved first and last residue. The order of the fields is clone size, J gene, V gene, D gene, CDR3 DNA, CDR3 protein. The D gene is left open where the match is weak. Expanded clones get a size class; other rows say once, few or many, or leave the size out.

>.|TRBJ1-1|TRBV3-1|.
TGTGCCAGCAGCCCTACCGGGGGGCGGGGACGGAACACTGAAGCTTTCTTT
CASSPTGGRGRNTEAFF
>.|TRBJ2-7|TRBV6-6|.
TGTGCCAGCAGTTCAACGAGCGCGCGGGACGAGCAGTACTTC
CASSSTSARDEQYF
>few|TRBJ1-4|TRBV15|.
TGTGCCACCAGCAGTACCGGGACTTTTAATGAAAAACTGTTTTTT
CATSSTGTFNEKLFF
>many|TRBJ2-1|TRBV4-2|TRBD2
TGTGCCAGCAGCCAAGAATTCCTTAGCGGGAGCTCCTACAATGAGCAGTTCTTC
CASSQEFLSGSSYNEQFF
>many|TRBJ2-5|TRBV12-3/TRBV12-4|TRBD2
TGTGCCAGCAGTTTAACTTGGGGGACTAGTGGGGGGACCCAGTACTTC
CASSLTWGTSGGTQYF
>many|TRBJ2-7|TRBV3-1|TRBD2
TGTGCCAGCAGCCCGACTAGCGGGGGGGAATACGAGCAGTACTTC
CASSPTSGGEYEQYF
>few|TRBJ2-1|TRBV28|TRBD2
TGTGCCAGCAGTTTAATGGGACGAGCGGGGGTCACCGGCAATGAGCAGTTCTTC
CASSLMGRAGVTGNEQFF
>few|TRBJ1-5|TRBV5-6|.
TGTGCCAGCAGTTCTGCCGGAGTAACGGGGGGTCAGCCCCAGCATTTT
CASSSAGVTGGQPQHF
>.|TRBJ1-1|TRBV12-3/TRBV12-4|.
TGTGCCAGCAGTTCGAAGGGTGGCACTGAAGCTTTCTTT
CASSSKGGTEAFF
>few|TRBJ2-3|TRBV11-2|.
TGTGCCAGCGGCTTAGTTGGGGCCGGTACGCAGTATTTT
CASGLVGAGTQYF
>many|TRBJ2-5|TRBV11-2|.
TGTGCCAGCAGCAACCGACGCGAGGGTGTTGGGACCCAGTACTTC
CASSNRREGVGTQYF
>many|TRBJ2-1|TRBV12-3/TRBV12-4|TRBD1
TGTGCCAGCAGTTCGAGACAGGGGATCAATGAGCAGTTCTTC
CASSSRQGINEQFF
>many|TRBJ2-7|TRBV18|.
TGTGCCAGCTCACCACTTGAAAGCTACGAGCAGTACTTC
CASSPLESYEQYF
>.|TRBJ2-7|TRBV20-1|TRBD2
TGCAGTGCAACTAGCGGGAGACAGAGTTCGGGCGAGCAGTACTTC
CSATSGRQSSGEQYF
>.|TRBJ2-7|TRBV11-2|.
TGTGCCAGCAGCCCCCCCGCAATCCTCTACGAGCAGTACTTC
CASSPPAILYEQYF
>.|TRBJ2-7|TRBV2|TRBD2
TGTGCCAGCTCTCGCCCCGGCGGGGGGCGGGACAATGAGCAGTACTTC
CASSRPGGGRDNEQYF
>.|TRBJ1-2|TRBV6-5|TRBD1
TGTGCCAGCAGTTACGCGGGACAGGAGCTTGGCTACACCTTC
CASSYAGQELGYTF